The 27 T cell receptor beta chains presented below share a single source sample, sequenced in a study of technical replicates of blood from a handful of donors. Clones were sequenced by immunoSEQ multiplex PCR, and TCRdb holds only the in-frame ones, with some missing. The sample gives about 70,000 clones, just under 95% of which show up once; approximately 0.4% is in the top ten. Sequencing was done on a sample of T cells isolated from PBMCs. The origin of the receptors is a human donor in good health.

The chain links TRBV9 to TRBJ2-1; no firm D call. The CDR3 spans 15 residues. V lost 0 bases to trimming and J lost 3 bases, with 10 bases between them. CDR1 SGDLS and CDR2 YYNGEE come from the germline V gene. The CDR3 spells CASSVALSSYNEQFF. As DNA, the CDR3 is TGTGCCAGCAGCGTAGCTCTGTCGAGCTACAATGAGCAGTTCTTC.

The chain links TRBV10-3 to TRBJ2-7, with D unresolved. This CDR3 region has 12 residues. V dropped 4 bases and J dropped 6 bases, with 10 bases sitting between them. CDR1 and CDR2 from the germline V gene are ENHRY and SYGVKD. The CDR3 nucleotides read TGTGCCATCAGTGGGGCTTTTGGCGAGCAGTACTTC. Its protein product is CAISGAFGEQYF.

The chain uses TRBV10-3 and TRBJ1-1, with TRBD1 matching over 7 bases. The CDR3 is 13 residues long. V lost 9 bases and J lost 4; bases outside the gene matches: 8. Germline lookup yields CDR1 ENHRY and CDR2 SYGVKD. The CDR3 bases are TGTGCCATAGAGGGGGCTAGGGGCACTGAAGCTTTCTTT. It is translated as CAIEGARGTEAFF.

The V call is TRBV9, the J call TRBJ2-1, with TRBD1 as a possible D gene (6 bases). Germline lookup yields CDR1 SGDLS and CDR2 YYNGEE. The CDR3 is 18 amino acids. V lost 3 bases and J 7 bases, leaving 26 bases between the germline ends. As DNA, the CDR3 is TGTGCCAGCAGCGCTCCCGTCCAGGGGTCCCCAATGGGAAATGAGCAGTTCTTC. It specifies CASSAPVQGSPMGNEQFF.

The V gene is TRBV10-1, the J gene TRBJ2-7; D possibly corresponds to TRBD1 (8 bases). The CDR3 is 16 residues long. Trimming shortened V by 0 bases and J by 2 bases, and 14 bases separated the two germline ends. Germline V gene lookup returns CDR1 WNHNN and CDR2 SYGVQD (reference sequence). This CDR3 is CASSESGGTGPYEQYF. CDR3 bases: TGCGCCAGCAGTGAGTCGGGGGGGACAGGTCCCTACGAGCAGTACTTC.

CDR3 amino acids: CAISRPRNEQFF. Written as DNA, the CDR3 is TGTGCCATATCGCGCCCTCGCAATGAGCAGTTCTTC. V gene TRBV28 combines with J gene TRBJ2-1, with D uncertain. V lost 10 bases and J lost 6, with 13 bases in between. The CDR3 runs 12 residues. Germline V gene lookup returns CDR1 MDHEN and CDR2 SYDVKM. Drawing the rest from reference TRBV28 and TRBJ2-1, the complete variable domain is DVKVTQSSRYLVKRTGEKVFLECVQDMDHENMFWYRQDPGLGLRLIYFSYDVKMKEKGDIPEGYSVSREKKERFSLILESASTNQTSMYLCAISRPRNEQFFGPGTRLTVL.

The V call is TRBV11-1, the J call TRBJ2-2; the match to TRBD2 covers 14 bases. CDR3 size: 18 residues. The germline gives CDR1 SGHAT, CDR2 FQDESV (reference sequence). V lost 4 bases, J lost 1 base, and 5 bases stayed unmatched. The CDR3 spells CASSSGLAGVKNTGELFF. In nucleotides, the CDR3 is TGTGCCAGCAGCTCGGGACTAGCGGGAGTAAAGAACACCGGGGAGCTGTTTTTT.

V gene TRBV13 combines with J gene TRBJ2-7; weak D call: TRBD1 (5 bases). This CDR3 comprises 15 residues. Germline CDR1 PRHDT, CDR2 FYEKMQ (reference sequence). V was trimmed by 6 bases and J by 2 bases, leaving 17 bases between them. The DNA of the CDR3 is TGTGCCAGCAGTTCTAAACCAGGGTGGACCTACGAGCAGTACTTC. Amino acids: CASSSKPGWTYEQYF.

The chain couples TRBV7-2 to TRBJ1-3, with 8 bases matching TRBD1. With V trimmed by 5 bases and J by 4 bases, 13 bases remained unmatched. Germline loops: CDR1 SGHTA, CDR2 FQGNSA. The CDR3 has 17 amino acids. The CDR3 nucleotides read TGTGCCAGCAGCACGAGCCCAGGGGGCGCAGAAGGAAACACCATATATTTT. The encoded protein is CASSTSPGGAEGNTIYF.

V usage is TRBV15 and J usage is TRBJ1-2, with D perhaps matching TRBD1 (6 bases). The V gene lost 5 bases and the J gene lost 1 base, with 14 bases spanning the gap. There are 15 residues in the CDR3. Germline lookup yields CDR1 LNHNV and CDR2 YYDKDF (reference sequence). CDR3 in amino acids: CATSGQWTDNYGYTF. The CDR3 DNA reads TGTGCCACCAGCGGACAGTGGACAGATAACTATGGCTACACCTTC. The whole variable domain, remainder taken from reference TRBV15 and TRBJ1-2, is DAMVIQNPRYQVTQFGKPVTLSCSQTLNHNVMYWYQQKSSQAPKLLFHYYDKDFNNEADTPDNFQSRRPNTSFCFLDIRSPGLGDTAMYLCATSGQWTDNYGYTFGSGTRLTVV.

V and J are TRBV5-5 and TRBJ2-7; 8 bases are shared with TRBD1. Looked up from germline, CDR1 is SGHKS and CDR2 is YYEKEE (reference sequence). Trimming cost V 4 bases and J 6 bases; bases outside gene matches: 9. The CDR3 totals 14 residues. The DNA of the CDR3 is TGTGCCAGCAGCCCCACCCCAGGGGGCACCGAGCAGTACTTC. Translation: CASSPTPGGTEQYF.

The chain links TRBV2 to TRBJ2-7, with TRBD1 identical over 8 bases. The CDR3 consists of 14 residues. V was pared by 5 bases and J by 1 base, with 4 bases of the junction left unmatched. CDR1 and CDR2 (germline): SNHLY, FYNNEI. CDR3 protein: CASSPGTGSYEQYF. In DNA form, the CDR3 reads TGTGCCAGCAGTCCCGGGACAGGTTCCTACGAGCAGTACTTC.

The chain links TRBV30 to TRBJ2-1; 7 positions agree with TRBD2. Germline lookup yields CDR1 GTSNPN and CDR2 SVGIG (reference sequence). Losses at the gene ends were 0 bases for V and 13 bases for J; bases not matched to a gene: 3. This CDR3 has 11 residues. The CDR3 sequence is CAWSVSSGQFF. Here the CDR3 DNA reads TGTGCCTGGAGTGTCTCTAGCGGACAGTTCTTC.

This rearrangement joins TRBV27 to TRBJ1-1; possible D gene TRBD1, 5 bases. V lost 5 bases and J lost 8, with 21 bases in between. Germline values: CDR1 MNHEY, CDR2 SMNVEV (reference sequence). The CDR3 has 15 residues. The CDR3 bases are TGTGCCAGCAGTCTAGACCCGACAGTTTTTGGCGAAGCTTTCTTT. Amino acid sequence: CASSLDPTVFGEAFF.

CDR3 sequence reads: CASSYDQRGYEQYF. As DNA, the CDR3 is TGTGCCAGCAGTTATGACCAAAGGGGCTACGAGCAGTACTTC. V usage is TRBV6-5 and J usage is TRBJ2-7; TRBD1 is a possible D gene (5 bases). Trimming left V 3 bases short and J 3 bases short, with 12 bases between. Germline CDR1 MNHEY, CDR2 SVGAGI. CDR3 length: 14 residues.

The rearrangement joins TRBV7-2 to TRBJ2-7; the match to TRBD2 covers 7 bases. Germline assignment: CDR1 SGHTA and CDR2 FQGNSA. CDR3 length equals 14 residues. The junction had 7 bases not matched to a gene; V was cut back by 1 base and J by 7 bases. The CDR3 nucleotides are TGTGCCAGCAGCTTAGTTTTCGGGGGGAGGGAGCAGTACTTC. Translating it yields CASSLVFGGREQYF.

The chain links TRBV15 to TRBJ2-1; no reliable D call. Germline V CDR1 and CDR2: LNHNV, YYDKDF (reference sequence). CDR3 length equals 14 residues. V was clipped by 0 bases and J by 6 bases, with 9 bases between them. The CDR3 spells CATSRDTVRNEQFF. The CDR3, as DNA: TGTGCCACCAGCAGAGATACAGTTCGCAATGAGCAGTTCTTC.

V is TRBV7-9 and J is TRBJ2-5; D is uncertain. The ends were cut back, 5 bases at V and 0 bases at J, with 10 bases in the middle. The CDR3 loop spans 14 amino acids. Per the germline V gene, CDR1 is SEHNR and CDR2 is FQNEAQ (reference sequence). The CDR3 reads CASSKRVDQETQYF. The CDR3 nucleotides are TGTGCCAGCAGCAAACGGGTGGACCAAGAGACCCAGTACTTC.

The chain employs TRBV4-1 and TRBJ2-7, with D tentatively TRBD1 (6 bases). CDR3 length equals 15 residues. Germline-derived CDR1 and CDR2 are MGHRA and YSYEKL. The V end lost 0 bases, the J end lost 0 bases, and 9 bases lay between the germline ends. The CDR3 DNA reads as TGCGCCAGCAGCCAAGAGCAGGGGACCTCCTACGAGCAGTACTTC. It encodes CASSQEQGTSYEQYF.

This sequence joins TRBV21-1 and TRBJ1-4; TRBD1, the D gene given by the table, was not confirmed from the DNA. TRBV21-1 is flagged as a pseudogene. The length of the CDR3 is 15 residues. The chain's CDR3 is CASSYRDRVYEKLFF. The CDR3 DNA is TGTGCCAGCAGCTACCGGGACAGGGTATACGAAAAACTGTTTTTT.

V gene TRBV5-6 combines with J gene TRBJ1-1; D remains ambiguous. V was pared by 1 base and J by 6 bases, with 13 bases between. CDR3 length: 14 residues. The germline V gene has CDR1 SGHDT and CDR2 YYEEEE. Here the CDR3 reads CASSLPGMVPEAFF. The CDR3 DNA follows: TGTGCCAGCAGCTTGCCAGGAATGGTCCCTGAAGCTTTCTTT.

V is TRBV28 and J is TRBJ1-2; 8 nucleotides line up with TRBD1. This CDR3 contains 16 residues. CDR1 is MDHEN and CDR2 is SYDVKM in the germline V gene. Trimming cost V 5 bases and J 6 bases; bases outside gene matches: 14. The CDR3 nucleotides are TGTGCCAGCAGTCAGACAGGGGAGGTCGGTATAAATGGCTACACCTTC. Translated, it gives CASSQTGEVGINGYTF.

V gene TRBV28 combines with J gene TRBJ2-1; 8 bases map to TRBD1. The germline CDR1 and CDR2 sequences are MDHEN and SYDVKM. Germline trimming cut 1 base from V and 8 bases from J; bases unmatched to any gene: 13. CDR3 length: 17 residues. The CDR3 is CASSLYLGTGGTDEQFF. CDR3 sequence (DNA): TGTGCCAGCAGTTTATATCTGGGGACAGGTGGCACAGATGAGCAGTTCTTC. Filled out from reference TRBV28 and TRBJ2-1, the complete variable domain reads DVKVTQSSRYLVKRTGEKVFLECVQDMDHENMFWYRQDPGLGLRLIYFSYDVKMKEKGDIPEGYSVSREKKERFSLILESASTNQTSMYLCASSLYLGTGGTDEQFFGPGTRLTVL.

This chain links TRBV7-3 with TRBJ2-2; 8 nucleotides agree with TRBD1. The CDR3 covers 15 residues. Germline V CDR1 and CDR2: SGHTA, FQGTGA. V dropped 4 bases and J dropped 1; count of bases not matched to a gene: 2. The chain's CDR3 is CASSWGTGNTGELFF. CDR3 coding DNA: TGTGCCAGCAGCTGGGGGACAGGGAACACCGGGGAGCTGTTTTTT.

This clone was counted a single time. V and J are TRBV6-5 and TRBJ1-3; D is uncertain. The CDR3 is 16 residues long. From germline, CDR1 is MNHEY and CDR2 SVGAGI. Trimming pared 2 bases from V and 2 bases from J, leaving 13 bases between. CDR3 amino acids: CASSYGVGPAGNTIYF. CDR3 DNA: TGTGCCAGCAGTTACGGAGTCGGCCCAGCTGGAAACACCATATATTTT.

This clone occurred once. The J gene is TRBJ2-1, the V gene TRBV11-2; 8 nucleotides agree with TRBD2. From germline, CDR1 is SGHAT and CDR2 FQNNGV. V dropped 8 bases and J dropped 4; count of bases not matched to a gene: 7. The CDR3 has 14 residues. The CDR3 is CASSWVAGYNEQFF. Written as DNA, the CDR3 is TGTGCCAGCTCTTGGGTAGCGGGGTACAATGAGCAGTTCTTC.

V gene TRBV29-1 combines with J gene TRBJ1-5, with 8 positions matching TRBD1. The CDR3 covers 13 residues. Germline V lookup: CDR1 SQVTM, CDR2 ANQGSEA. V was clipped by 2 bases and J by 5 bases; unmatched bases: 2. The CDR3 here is CSVETGGDQPQHF. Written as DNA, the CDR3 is TGCAGCGTTGAAACAGGGGGGGATCAGCCCCAGCATTTT.